A selection of T cell receptor beta chains follows, all from one sample in a study of regulatory T cells in long-lasting Graves disease. TCRdb passed the multiplex PCR reads through MiXCR, listing each CDR3 protein once. The sample has approximately 500,000 distinct CDR3 sequences, 20% to 25% seen once. Material: peripheral blood mononuclear cells (PBMCs), obtained when the disease was refractory, from a patient treated with antithyroid drugs. These TCRs come from a female donor with Graves disease. The CDR3 runs from the conserved cysteine through the conserved F or W. A D gene is named only where the DNA matches it firmly. The size of a clone is reported for some rows only, either as once, few or many, or as a class for expanded clones.

D: .; J: TRBJ1-6; V: TRBV5-1; size: many; DNA: TGCGCCAGCAGGGCCCAGGGTGATTCACCCCTCCACTTT; CDR3: CASRAQGDSPLHF
D: .; J: TRBJ1-5; V: TRBV5-5; size: many; DNA: TGTGCCAGCAGCTCGGGACCGCAGGGCTCTAATCAGCCCCAGCATTTT; CDR3: CASSSGPQGSNQPQHF
D: .; J: TRBJ2-1; V: TRBV20-1; size: .; DNA: TGCAGTGTCCACCCAGCGAATGAGCAGTTCTTC; CDR3: CSVHPANEQFF
D: .; J: TRBJ2-7; V: TRBV30; size: .; DNA: TGTGCCTGGAGCCTTTCCTACGAGCAGTACTTC; CDR3: CAWSLSYEQYF
D: TRBD1; J: TRBJ2-5; V: TRBV28; size: many; DNA: TGTGCCAGCAGTCGAGGGACAGGGAAAACGCGGGAGACCCAGTACTTC; CDR3: CASSRGTGKTRETQYF
D: .; J: TRBJ1-1; V: TRBV5-5; size: few; DNA: TGTGCCAGCAGCTTGGAGGTTTCCGGCACTGAAGCTTTCTTT; CDR3: CASSLEVSGTEAFF
D: TRBD1; J: TRBJ1-2; V: TRBV7-8; size: .; DNA: TGTGCCAGCAGCTTATACTCTTCAGGGACAGGGGAAATTGGCTACACCTTC; CDR3: CASSLYSSGTGEIGYTF
D: .; J: TRBJ2-7; V: TRBV4-1; size: .; DNA: TGCGCCAGCAGCCAACTAAACAATAACGCCTTCCTAGAGCAGTACTTC; CDR3: CASSQLNNNAFLEQYF
D: TRBD1; J: TRBJ1-6; V: TRBV28; size: many; DNA: TGTGCCAGCAGTCTATTACTGGGACAGCATAATTCACCCCTCCACTTT; CDR3: CASSLLLGQHNSPLHF
D: .; J: TRBJ2-7; V: TRBV6-5; size: many; DNA: TGTGCCAGCAGTTACCCCGGAGCCTACGAGCAGTACTTC; CDR3: CASSYPGAYEQYF
D: .; J: TRBJ1-5; V: TRBV20-1; size: many; DNA: TGCAGTGCTAGAGTGAGCCAGTCCGAGAATCAGCCCCAGCATTTT; CDR3: CSARVSQSENQPQHF
D: .; J: TRBJ1-5; V: TRBV19; size: .; DNA: TGTGCCAGTAGTATAGAGGGGAAGCCCCAGCATTTT; CDR3: CASSIEGKPQHF
D: .; J: TRBJ2-7; V: TRBV3-1; size: .; DNA: TGTGCCAGCAGCCAAGATTTATCTTCCTACGAGCAGTACTTC; CDR3: CASSQDLSSYEQYF
D: TRBD1; J: TRBJ1-2; V: TRBV28; size: many; DNA: TGTGCCAGCACCCTAGGACAGGGGGGCTATGGCTACACCTTC; CDR3: CASTLGQGGYGYTF
D: .; J: TRBJ2-7; V: TRBV7-9; size: .; DNA: TGTGCCAGCAGCTCGAGCTCTGCCCCTTTGTACGAGCAGTACTTC; CDR3: CASSSSSAPLYEQYF
D: .; J: TRBJ1-2; V: TRBV27; size: few; DNA: TGTGCCAGCAGTTTCGGTCCGTGGGGAGGCTACACCTTC; CDR3: CASSFGPWGGYTF
D: .; J: TRBJ1-5; V: TRBV19; size: few; DNA: TGTGCCAGTAGTATCCCTGGGCCCACACAGGGTCCCAATCAGCCCCAGCATTTT; CDR3: CASSIPGPTQGPNQPQHF
D: .; J: TRBJ1-1; V: TRBV7-6; size: .; DNA: TGTGCCAGCAGCTTAGCCGGGCAGAACACTGAAGCTTTCTTT; CDR3: CASSLAGQNTEAFF
D: .; J: TRBJ1-2; V: TRBV25-1; size: many; DNA: TGTGCCAGCAGTGAATCCAACCGGGGTCTAATTGGCTACACCTTC; CDR3: CASSESNRGLIGYTF
D: .; J: TRBJ2-5; V: TRBV20-1; size: many; DNA: TGCAGTGCTAGAGATCGTAACTCCCTAGAGACCCAGTACTTC; CDR3: CSARDRNSLETQYF
D: .; J: TRBJ1-4; V: TRBV27; size: many; DNA: TGTGCCAGCAGTCTTTGGGACACCGAAAAACTGTTTTTT; CDR3: CASSLWDTEKLFF
D: TRBD2; J: TRBJ2-3; V: TRBV27; size: many; DNA: TGTGCCAGCAGAGGGACTAGCGGAGGGGCGGATACGCAGTATTTT; CDR3: CASRGTSGGADTQYF
D: .; J: TRBJ1-1; V: TRBV5-6; size: few; DNA: TGTGCCAGCAGCAAAGGAGGGGGGGGGAACACTGAAGCTTTCTTT; CDR3: CASSKGGGGNTEAFF
D: .; J: TRBJ1-4; V: TRBV6-5; size: .; DNA: TGTGCCAGCAGTTCTAGCCCTGCAACTAATGAAAAACTGTTTTTT; CDR3: CASSSSPATNEKLFF
D: TRBD1; J: TRBJ1-2; V: TRBV20-1; size: few; DNA: TGCAGTGCGCAGGACAGGGTTCGGGATGGCTACACCTTC; CDR3: CSAQDRVRDGYTF
D: TRBD2; J: TRBJ2-7; V: TRBV28; size: many; DNA: TGTGCCAGCAGTTTCGGTGGGACTAGCGGGGGTTACGAGCAGTACTTC; CDR3: CASSFGGTSGGYEQYF
D: .; J: TRBJ1-2; V: TRBV19; size: few; DNA: TGTGCCAGTAGTACGGGGTGGGCCCGAGATGGCTACACCTTC; CDR3: CASSTGWARDGYTF
D: .; J: TRBJ2-7; V: TRBV7-2; size: few; DNA: TGTGCCAGCAGCTTTAAACCCCCCTCCGGGGCGGCTGCCTACGAGCAGTACTTC; CDR3: CASSFKPPSGAAAYEQYF
D: .; J: TRBJ2-7; V: TRBV27; size: many; DNA: TGTGCCAGCAGTATGGTGTCAGGGAGGCTAGTCTACGAGCAGTACTTC; CDR3: CASSMVSGRLVYEQYF
D: .; J: TRBJ1-6; V: TRBV7-8; size: few; DNA: TGTGCCAGCAGCTTAGGGGAAGGGAATTCACCCCTCCACTTT; CDR3: CASSLGEGNSPLHF
D: .; J: TRBJ2-5; V: TRBV6-5; size: many; DNA: TGTGCCAGCAGTTATTATCGCGGCGGAGCGGAGACCCAGTACTTC; CDR3: CASSYYRGGAETQYF
D: .; J: TRBJ2-3; V: TRBV11-1; size: .; DNA: TGTGCCAGCAGCTTAAACGAGGGGCCGGGATTCAGTACGCAGTATTTT; CDR3: CASSLNEGPGFSTQYF
D: .; J: TRBJ1-1; V: TRBV7-6; size: many; DNA: TGTGCCAGCAGCTTAGGGGCAGCTATGAACACTGAAGCTTTCTTT; CDR3: CASSLGAAMNTEAFF
D: TRBD1; J: TRBJ1-1; V: TRBV14; size: .; DNA: TGTGCCAGCAGCCAAGATTCCGGCAGGGGGATCCTTATTACTGAAGCTTTCTTT; CDR3: CASSQDSGRGILITEAFF
D: .; J: TRBJ1-5; V: TRBV30; size: few; DNA: TGTGCCTGGAGTGTACAGGGACACCACAATCAGCCCCAGCATTTT; CDR3: CAWSVQGHHNQPQHF
D: .; J: TRBJ1-1; V: TRBV10-3; size: few; DNA: TGTGCCATCAGTGAGTCTGGGTTAACGAGTGAAGATAAAGCTTTCTTT; CDR3: CAISESGLTSEDKAFF
D: TRBD1; J: TRBJ2-7; V: TRBV6-1; size: many; DNA: TGTGCCAGCAGTCCCGGGCGGGACAGGGTGAGTGACGAGCAGTACTTC; CDR3: CASSPGRDRVSDEQYF
D: .; J: TRBJ2-5; V: TRBV29-1; size: many; DNA: TGCAGCGTTGATGGCAGCAATGGCGAGACCCAGTACTTC; CDR3: CSVDGSNGETQYF
D: .; J: TRBJ2-7; V: TRBV29-1; size: many; DNA: TGCAGCGTTGAAAGGAGGAGCGGCGCGTCCTACGAGCAGTACTTC; CDR3: CSVERRSGASYEQYF
D: .; J: TRBJ2-7; V: TRBV7-8; size: .; DNA: TGTGCCAGCAGCTTACAGGGAAAGGGGGACTACGAGCAGTACTTC; CDR3: CASSLQGKGDYEQYF
D: .; J: TRBJ2-7; V: TRBV7-2; size: .; DNA: TGTGCCAGCAGCTTCCGACGGGCCTACGAGCAGTACTTC; CDR3: CASSFRRAYEQYF
D: .; J: TRBJ1-6; V: TRBV28; size: many; DNA: TGTGCCAGCAGTGAGGAGAAGTGGTATAATTCACCCCTCCACTTT; CDR3: CASSEEKWYNSPLHF
D: .; J: TRBJ1-2; V: TRBV6-1; size: many; DNA: TGTGCCAGCAACCCGGGCTTTGGCTATGGCTACACCTTC; CDR3: CASNPGFGYGYTF
D: .; J: TRBJ2-5; V: TRBV25-1; size: .; DNA: TGTGCCAGCAGTGAAGGGGGGATCCTTAGCGGCCAAGAGACCCAGTACTTC; CDR3: CASSEGGILSGQETQYF
D: .; J: TRBJ1-4; V: TRBV11-2; size: many; DNA: TGTGCCAGCAGCTTAGGACCAGGACCTAATGAAAAACTGTTTTTT; CDR3: CASSLGPGPNEKLFF
D: .; J: TRBJ2-7; V: TRBV27; size: many; DNA: TGTGCCAGCATCAACCGGGCATACGAGCAGTACTTC; CDR3: CASINRAYEQYF
D: TRBD2; J: TRBJ2-5; V: TRBV12-3/TRBV12-4; size: .; DNA: TGTGCCAGCACCCTCGGACTAGCGGGCCCCCGGGAGACCCAGTACTTC; CDR3: CASTLGLAGPRETQYF
D: TRBD1; J: TRBJ1-2; V: TRBV7-9; size: .; DNA: TGTGCCAGCAGCTTAGAACCCGGGACAGACTATGGCTACACCTTC; CDR3: CASSLEPGTDYGYTF
D: .; J: TRBJ2-4; V: TRBV20-1; size: once; DNA: TGCAGTGCTAAAACACACTCCAGTGGGACTTTCATTCAGTACTTC; CDR3: CSAKTHSSGTFIQYF
D: TRBD2; J: TRBJ2-5; V: TRBV15; size: many; DNA: TGTGCCACCAGCAGAGATAACCAACTAGCGGGCAGAGAGACCCAGTACTTC; CDR3: CATSRDNQLAGRETQYF
D: .; J: TRBJ1-4; V: TRBV3-1; size: many; DNA: TGTGCCAGCAGCCAAGACGGCAGGGGAGGTGAAAAACTGTTTTTT; CDR3: CASSQDGRGGEKLFF
D: .; J: TRBJ1-2; V: TRBV28; size: many; DNA: TGTGCCAGCGGTCAGGGTTCTCATGGCTACACCTTC; CDR3: CASGQGSHGYTF
D: .; J: TRBJ2-1; V: TRBV29-1; size: few; DNA: TGCAGCGTTGGAACAATTTACAATGAGCAGTTCTTC; CDR3: CSVGTIYNEQFF
D: TRBD2; J: TRBJ2-7; V: TRBV2; size: few; DNA: TGTGCCAGCAGTGAATGGCCTAGCGGGGGGGTGTCTCCCGGGGAGCAGTACTTC; CDR3: CASSEWPSGGVSPGEQYF